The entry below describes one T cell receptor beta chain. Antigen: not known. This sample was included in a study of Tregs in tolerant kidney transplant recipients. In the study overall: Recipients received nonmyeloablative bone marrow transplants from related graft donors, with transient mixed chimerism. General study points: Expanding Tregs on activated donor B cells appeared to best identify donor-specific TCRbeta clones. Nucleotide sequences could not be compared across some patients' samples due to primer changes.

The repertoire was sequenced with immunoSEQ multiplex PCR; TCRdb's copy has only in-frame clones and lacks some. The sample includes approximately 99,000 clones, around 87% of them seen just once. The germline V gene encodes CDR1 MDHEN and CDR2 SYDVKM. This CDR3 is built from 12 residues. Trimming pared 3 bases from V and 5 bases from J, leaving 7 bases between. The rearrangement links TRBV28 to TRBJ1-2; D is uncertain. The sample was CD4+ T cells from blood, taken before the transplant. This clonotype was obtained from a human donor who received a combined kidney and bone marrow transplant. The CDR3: CASSFGQYGYTF. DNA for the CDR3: TGTGCCAGCAGTTTTGGGCAGTATGGCTACACCTTC.